A single sample gave rise to the 5 T cell receptor beta chains below, sequenced in a study of post-analysis software for immune sequencing data. Unique molecular identifiers tagged the TCR beta cDNA libraries. TCRdb reanalysed the PCR reads using MiXCR and keeps one entry per CDR3 protein. The table includes hundreds of thousands of distinct CDR3 sequences, around 27% detected once. These TCRs' antigens remain unknown. General study results and limits: TRBV5-6, TRBV5-1 and TRBV20-1 were among 4 or 5 TRBV segments more frequent in patients than controls.

The sequencing input was blood. The receptors originated from a girl aged 10 to 17 with multiple sclerosis.

The gene calls are TRBV12-5 and TRBJ2-3, with unresolved D. V lost 4 bases and J lost 0, with 8 bases in between. The CDR3 length is 14 residues. CDR1 is LGHNT, CDR2 FRNRAP, per germline. The CDR3 here is CASGSHGSTDTQYF. For the CDR3, the DNA is TGTGCTAGTGGTTCCCACGGTAGCACAGATACGCAGTATTTT.

The chain carries TRBV28 and TRBJ2-3, with D unclear. Trimming pared 5 bases from V and 7 bases from J, leaving 19 bases between. Germline CDR1 is MDHEN and CDR2 is SYDVKM. The CDR3 is 15 amino acids. The CDR3 DNA reads TGTGCCAGCAGTCCTATAGCTCGTGGGGTCCATACGCAGTATTTT. The encoded protein is CASSPIARGVHTQYF.

This clonotype showed up just a few times. The V gene is TRBV29-1, the J gene TRBJ1-2; 7 positions match TRBD1. Per germline, CDR1 SQVTM and CDR2 ANQGSEA. CDR3 length equals 14 residues. J lost 7 bases, V lost 4 bases, and 12 bases had no gene match. The CDR3 region has the DNA TGCAGCGTTGCCTCTGGACAGGAGTTCCGTGGCTACACCTTC. This codes for CSVASGQEFRGYTF.

In its sample, this clonotype was seen a few times. This sequence joins TRBV4-3 and TRBJ2-7, with D possibly TRBD2 on 6 matching bases. V lost 4 bases, J lost 2 bases, and 15 bases lay in between. Germline CDR1 and CDR2: LGHNA and YSLEER. The CDR3 is made up of 15 amino acids. CDR3 region: CASSLLGGWAYEQYF. The CDR3 nucleotides read TGCGCCAGCAGCCTCCTGGGGGGATGGGCCTACGAGCAGTACTTC.

This clonotype was seen a handful of times. The V call is TRBV28, the J call TRBJ2-3; no reliable D call. This CDR3 region has 15 residues. Trimming took off 5 bases at V and 4 bases at J, with 16 bases between the two ends. Germline assignment: CDR1 MDHEN and CDR2 SYDVKM. CDR3 amino acids: CASSPLSYTSDTQYF. CDR3 nucleotides: TGTGCCAGCAGTCCCCTTTCCTATACCTCAGATACGCAGTATTTT.